The 17 T cell receptor beta chains presented below share a single source sample, sequenced in a study of cytomegalovirus exposure and HLA in healthy donors. Primers for the PCR totalled 60 Vbeta and 13 Jbeta. Clones were read by immunoSEQ multiplex PCR, and TCRdb kept only the in-frame ones, dropping some. The sample has roughly 190,000 clones; around 80% are singletons. Sequenced sample: PBMCs. The receptors were gathered from a woman aged 25 to 39 in good health and CMV-seropositive.

The rearrangement joins TRBV19 to TRBJ1-2; D is possibly TRBD1 (5 bases). The length of the CDR3 is 13 residues. Deletions cut 3 bases from V and 8 bases from J, with 13 bases between. Germline CDR1 reads LNHDA; CDR2 reads SQIVND (reference sequence). The CDR3 reads CASSIIGEVGYTF. The CDR3 DNA follows: TGTGCCAGTAGTATCATAGGGGAAGTGGGCTACACCTTC.

The J gene is TRBJ1-1, the V gene TRBV4-3, with D unclear. This CDR3 is 13 amino acids long. Trimming stripped 3 bases from V and 2 bases from J, with 7 bases between. Germline lookup yields CDR1 LGHNA and CDR2 YSLEER. The CDR3 DNA is TGCGCCAGCAGCCAGGAGGACAACACTGAAGCTTTCTTT. Protein: CASSQEDNTEAFF.

This clone has only a few counts. The rearrangement uses TRBV7-6 and TRBJ2-7; 12 nucleotides align to TRBD2. The CDR3 has 15 residues. The V gene's germline CDR1 is SGHVS and CDR2 FNYEAQ. Unmatched junction bases numbered 8, after V lost 5 bases and J lost 6 bases. The CDR3 loop is CASSPLAGGPLEQYF. Here the CDR3 DNA reads TGTGCCAGCAGCCCCCTAGCGGGAGGGCCTCTCGAGCAGTACTTC.

V is TRBV30 and J is TRBJ1-1; D is uncertain. The V gene lost 4 bases and the J gene lost 1 base, with 7 bases spanning the gap. Germline CDR1 GTSNPN, CDR2 SVGIG (reference sequence). The CDR3 extends over 12 amino acids. The CDR3 bases are TGTGCCTGGACCTATCAGAACACTGAAGCTTTCTTT. This gives the protein CAWTYQNTEAFF.

The V gene is TRBV6-6, the J gene TRBJ2-2, with TRBD1 identical over 11 bases. Per the germline V gene, CDR1 is MNHNY and CDR2 is SVGAGI (reference sequence). This CDR3 is built from 16 residues. J gave up 4 bases and V 0 bases, and 1 base lay outside the gene matches. CDR3 loop: CASSYSGQGVTGELFF. The CDR3, as DNA: TGTGCCAGCAGTTACTCGGGACAGGGGGTCACCGGGGAGCTGTTTTTT.

This clone was found a few times. The chain is built from TRBV5-6 and TRBJ2-5, with 10 positions matching TRBD2. The V gene's germline CDR1 is SGHDT and CDR2 YYEEEE. This CDR3 is built from 16 residues. J was trimmed by 5 bases and V by 1 base; bases with no gene match: 8. The CDR3 sequence: CASSLRLAGDRETQYF. CDR3 bases: TGTGCCAGCAGCTTGAGGCTAGCGGGAGACCGGGAGACCCAGTACTTC.

The rearrangement joins TRBV7-9 to TRBJ2-7; TRBD1 matches 8 bases. The junction had 11 bases not matched to a gene; V was cut back by 6 bases and J by 1 base. This CDR3 has 16 amino acids. CDR1 and CDR2 (germline): SEHNR, FQNEAQ (reference sequence). CDR3 protein: CASRSTAGGRSYEQYF. DNA of the CDR3: TGTGCCAGCAGGTCCACGGCAGGGGGCAGATCCTACGAGCAGTACTTC.

The chain carries TRBV21-1 and TRBJ2-2; the table's TRBD2 call for D was not verified on the DNA. TRBV21-1 is termed a pseudogene. This CDR3 region has 19 residues. DNA for the CDR3: TGTGCCAGCAGCAATGATGGACTAGCGGGAGAGTCGAACACCGGGGAGCTGTTTTTT. Its translation: CASSNDGLAGESNTGELFF.

The gene calls are TRBV4-1 and TRBJ1-3; D is uncertain. This CDR3 has 13 residues. The ends were cut back, 0 bases at V and 5 bases at J, with 5 bases in the middle. Germline assignment: CDR1 MGHRA and CDR2 YSYEKL. CDR3 in DNA: TGCGCCAGCAGCCAAGACCTCCGAAACACCATATATTTT. As protein: CASSQDLRNTIYF.

The CDR3 sequence is CASSSQGVNYGYTF. The CDR3 DNA reads as TGTGCCAGCAGCTCACAGGGGGTTAACTATGGCTACACCTTC. The V and J genes are TRBV5-5 and TRBJ1-2, with 8 bases aligning to TRBD1. This CDR3 spans 14 amino acids. Per the germline V gene, CDR1 is SGHKS and CDR2 is YYEKEE (reference sequence). V was pared by 3 bases and J by 1 base, with 2 bases of the junction left unmatched.

This chain links TRBV19 with TRBJ1-6; D might be TRBD1 (6 bases). The CDR3 covers 14 residues. The germline V gene encodes CDR1 LNHDA and CDR2 SQIVND (reference sequence). With 5 bases removed from V and 10 bases from J, the gap between germline ends came to 15 bases. CDR3 amino acids: CASSLLDSGSPLHF. CDR3 nucleotide sequence: TGTGCCAGTAGTCTACTGGACAGCGGATCACCCCTCCACTTT.

The chain combines TRBV12-5 with TRBJ2-1, with D perhaps matching TRBD1 (6 bases). This CDR3 comprises 16 residues. The germline V gene encodes CDR1 LGHNT and CDR2 FRNRAP. Between the trimmed V and J ends, which lost 7 bases and 2 bases, there was a span of 18 bases. The CDR3 coding sequence is TGTGCTAGTGCCAATCCGACAGGCCTTACCTACAATGAGCAGTTCTTC. It specifies CASANPTGLTYNEQFF.

This clone was seen once. The chain uses TRBV29-1 and TRBJ2-1; D perhaps matches TRBD2 (6 bases). Trimming shortened V by 6 bases and J by 3 bases, and 15 bases separated the two germline ends. This CDR3 contains 14 residues. Germline CDR1 SQVTM, CDR2 ANQGSEA. The DNA for the CDR3 is TGCAGCGTAATCCCGCGACTAGTCTACAATGAGCAGTTCTTC. Translated, it gives CSVIPRLVYNEQFF.

DNA for the CDR3: TGTGCCAGTAGTACCAGGACTAGCGGGGCAGATACGCAGTATTTT. The encoded protein is CASSTRTSGADTQYF. The genes are TRBV19 and TRBJ2-3, with TRBD2 matching 12 bases. The CDR3 has 15 residues. J lost 4 bases, V lost 4 bases, and 3 bases had no gene match. Germline-derived CDR1 and CDR2 are LNHDA and SQIVND (reference sequence). Drawing the rest from reference TRBV19 and TRBJ2-3, the complete variable domain is DGGITQSPKYLFRKEGQNVTLSCEQNLNHDAMYWYRQDPGQGLRLIYYSQIVNDFQKGDIAEGYSVSREKKESFPLTVTSAQKNPTAFYLCASSTRTSGADTQYFGPGTRLTVL.

The chain links TRBV5-6 to TRBJ1-2; D remains unclear. Germline values: CDR1 SGHDT, CDR2 YYEEEE. The length of the CDR3 is 14 residues. With 3 bases removed from V and 1 base from J, the gap between germline ends came to 10 bases. This CDR3 reads CASSSPGINYGYTF. The CDR3, as DNA: TGTGCCAGCAGCTCCCCAGGAATTAACTATGGCTACACCTTC.

In DNA form, the CDR3 reads TGTGCCAGCAGCCGGGGTGGGTCAGCCGCTAACTATGGCTACACCTTC. Protein sequence: CASSRGGSAANYGYTF. The V gene is TRBV11-2, the J gene TRBJ1-2; D call uncertain. CDR1 is SGHAT and CDR2 is FQNNGV in the germline V gene. V shed 5 bases and J shed 0 bases, with 16 bases lying between them. The CDR3 contains 16 residues.

V usage is TRBV7-8 and J usage is TRBJ1-2; 9 nucleotides agree with TRBD1. The junction had 4 bases not matched to a gene; V was cut back by 4 bases and J by 7 bases. CDR3 length equals 13 residues. Germline V gene lookup returns CDR1 SGHVS and CDR2 FQNEAQ. The CDR3 bases are TGTGCCAGCAGCTCCACAGGGGGCGGTGGCTACACCTTC. Residues: CASSSTGGGGYTF.